This is a list of T cell receptor beta chains from one sample in a study of blood T cell repertoires in COVID-19. TCRdb's table, derived via immunoSEQ multiplex PCR, lists solely in-frame clones and lacks some. The sample includes 110,000 to 150,000 clones, approximately 80% of them seen just once. Sequencing was done on a sample of peripheral blood. The source is a human donor in a cohort sampled during active COVID-19. Each CDR3 is given with its conserved first and last residue. Where a row states a size, it is once, few, many or the class of an expanded clone; other rows omit it.

J	size	V	CDR3
TRBJ2-7	NA	TRBV5-6	CASSLGQSPYEQYF
TRBJ1-3	NA	TRBV13	CASSWRNSGNTIYF
TRBJ2-1	NA	TRBV7-2	CASSLDKLAGKFF
TRBJ1-1	NA	TRBV30	CAWSVRVGQGNTEAFF
TRBJ2-3	NA	TRBV5-6	CASSLVGGSSDTQYF
TRBJ2-7	NA	TRBV19	CASSKNSAYEQYF
TRBJ2-7	NA	TRBV6-1	CASSEPPGRGEQYF
TRBJ1-2	NA	TRBV19	CASSLQGNYGYTF
TRBJ1-2	NA	TRBV29-1	CSALDGSNYGYTF
TRBJ2-3	NA	TRBV19	CASTGRGSRSGDTQYF
TRBJ2-7	NA	TRBV9	CASSVGSPSYEQYF
TRBJ2-1	NA	TRBV28	CASSLPTRMYNEQFF
TRBJ1-5	NA	TRBV9	CASSRGSVGNQPQHF
TRBJ2-5	NA	TRBV11-2	CASSFSPETQYF
TRBJ1-5	once	TRBV5-6	CASSLLPTGYVHQPQHF
TRBJ1-3	NA	TRBV6-2/TRBV6-3	CASSSGLLSGNTIYF
TRBJ2-4	NA	TRBV12-3/TRBV12-4	CASSLGPLGGDF
TRBJ2-7	NA	TRBV6-5	CASRPQGTREQYF
TRBJ2-2	once	TRBV2	CASRQGAANTGELFF
TRBJ1-3	NA	TRBV7-2	CASSPLSDGLGTIYF
TRBJ1-6	NA	TRBV9	CASSVGTNSPLHF
TRBJ2-3	NA	TRBV5-1	CASSLAGQGRTDTQYF